This is a list of T cell receptor beta chains from one sample in a study of blood T cells in healthy people across ages. TCRdb recomputed calls from the 5' RACE reads with MiXCR, one row per CDR3 protein. The data hold 1.6 million or so distinct CDR3 sequences, with approximately 32% observed a single time. The sample comprised blood. The receptors derive from a woman aged 25 to 39 in good health. Each CDR3 is given without its conserved first and last residue. Clone size is stated in some rows and not others, as once, few, many or a class when expanded.

-	TRBV18	TRBJ2-1	ASSFRRESSYNEQF
few	TRBV6-1	TRBJ2-2	ASSRDSLLDTGELF
-	TRBV28	TRBJ2-4	ASSTGTSRKNIQY
-	TRBV11-3	TRBJ1-1	ASSLVEVGNTEAF
-	TRBV20-1	TRBJ1-1	SARTIGTVTEAF
many	TRBV3-1	TRBJ2-3	ASSIVGSGGRNTQY
-	TRBV20-1	TRBJ2-7	SATRRSGGSYEQY
-	TRBV5-1	TRBJ2-3	ASSRGLAGGQDTQY
-	TRBV6-2/TRBV6-3	TRBJ1-1	ASSYSQHTTEAF
-	TRBV21-1	TRBJ2-5	ANPRREGGQETQY
-	TRBV7-3	TRBJ2-6	ASSPFPSGANVLT
-	TRBV11-2	TRBJ1-1	ASSFGTGGVWTEAF
-	TRBV28	TRBJ1-2	ASSRRELDGYT
-	TRBV7-2	TRBJ2-3	ASSLLTAFTDTQY
few	TRBV27	TRBJ1-2	ASSTFANYGYT
-	TRBV19	TRBJ2-6	ASRAQGGANVLT
-	TRBV5-4	TRBJ2-1	ASSSVGQRGHNEQF
once	TRBV15	TRBJ2-3	ATSRGLAGGGGTQY
-	TRBV5-4	-	AGSPIIASQGDGEQY
many	TRBV30	TRBJ2-7	AWSHSYEQY
many	TRBV7-9	TRBJ2-5	ASSHKPDRLETQY
-	TRBV28	TRBJ2-1	ASRGSGAQGMGEQF